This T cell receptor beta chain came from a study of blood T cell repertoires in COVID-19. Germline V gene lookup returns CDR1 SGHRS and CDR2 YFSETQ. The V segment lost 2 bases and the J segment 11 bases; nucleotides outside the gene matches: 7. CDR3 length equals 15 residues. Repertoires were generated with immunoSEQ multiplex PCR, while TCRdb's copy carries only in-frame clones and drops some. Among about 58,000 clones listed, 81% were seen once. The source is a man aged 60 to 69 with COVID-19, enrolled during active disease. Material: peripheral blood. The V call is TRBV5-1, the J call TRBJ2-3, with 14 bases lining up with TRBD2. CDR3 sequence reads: CASSFATSGGAMQYF. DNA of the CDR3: TGCGCCAGCAGCTTTGCGACTAGCGGGGGGGCCATGCAGTATTTT.